These 26 T cell receptor beta chains share one sample of origin, sequenced in a study of molecular identifiers for immune sequencing clone quantification (dated by TCRdb to between 2017 and 2018). Library preparation was by PCR. The listed sequencing device is Illumina HiSeq 4000. TCRdb applied fastp at Q25 and MiXCR to the public reads, then kept only in-frame beta chains. All rows with the same CDR3 protein become a single entry with the most common DNA and genes. The sample table contains about 510,000 distinct CDR3 sequences; only one count was recorded for 20% to 25% of them. In total, the top ten clones hold more than 0.8% of the sample. What was sequenced was naive CD8+ T cells from blood, with Jurkat cell RNA spiked in. This specimen's cell subset or site label, interpreted: FACS-sorted CD8+CD4-CCR7+CD45RA+ naive T cells. The source of these receptors is a human donor in good health. Some libraries in this study had Jurkat cell RNA spiked in.

The chain carries TRBV11-2 and TRBJ2-1, with 7 bases that match TRBD1. With V trimmed by 10 bases and J by 7 bases, 7 bases remained unmatched. Germline CDR1 and CDR2: SGHAT and FQNNGV. CDR3 size: 12 residues. This chain's CDR3 is CATEGAINEQFF. In DNA, the CDR3 is TGTGCCACAGAGGGGGCTATAAATGAGCAGTTCTTC.

This clonotype was counted a few times. The chain employs TRBV7-9 and TRBJ2-3; the match to TRBD2 covers 11 bases. The V and J ends lost 5 bases and 5 bases, in that order; junction bases with no gene match: 12. This CDR3 region has 17 residues. Per germline, CDR1 SEHNR and CDR2 FQNEAQ (reference sequence). The DNA of the CDR3 is TGTGCCAGCAGCCCCACTAGCGGGGGCTTCGAGGGAGATACGCAGTATTTT. It codes for CASSPTSGGFEGDTQYF.

Note on this clonotype: At one boundary the junction diverges from the germline segment, which might be a read error. The chain combines TRBV5-3 with TRBJ2-7; no clear D. TRBV5-3 is known as an ORF, though its function is uncertain. This CDR3 is built from 15 residues. The CDR3 sequence is CASSLTEAASYEQYF. For the CDR3, the DNA is TGTGCCAGCAGCTTGACCGAGGCGGCCTCCTACGAGCAGTACTTC.

This clonotype was detected only a few times. The chain has TRBV20-1 and TRBJ2-7; the D is unclear. The germline V and J ends were trimmed by 0 bases and 0 bases, with 9 bases remaining between them. The CDR3 extends over 14 amino acids. Germline-derived CDR1 and CDR2 are DFQATT and SNEGSKA (reference sequence). The CDR3 spells CSARETGPSYEQYF. CDR3 coding DNA: TGCAGTGCTAGAGAGACCGGGCCCTCCTACGAGCAGTACTTC.

This clonotype turned up a few times. The chain employs TRBV19 and TRBJ2-7; no definite D call. Trimming removed 9 bases at V and 6 bases at J, with 12 bases between. Germline loops: CDR1 LNHDA, CDR2 SQIVND (reference sequence). This CDR3 spans 11 amino acids. Here the CDR3 reads CASSPGAEQYF. The CDR3 DNA is TGTGCCAGCAGCCCGGGTGCCGAGCAGTACTTC.

This clonotype was observed at least ten times. V gene TRBV7-2 combines with J gene TRBJ2-7; D perhaps matches TRBD2 (5 bases). The CDR3 loop spans 14 amino acids. The V gene lost 4 bases and the J gene lost 1 base, with 11 bases spanning the gap. CDR1 and CDR2 from the germline V gene are SGHTA and FQGNSA. The CDR3 bases are TGTGCCAGCAGCTACGACTCGGGGTCCTACGAGCAGTACTTC. This codes for CASSYDSGSYEQYF.

The sample holds a few counts of this clonotype. V gene TRBV6-2 or TRBV6-3 combines with J gene TRBJ2-7; D is undetermined. The CDR3 totals 11 residues. Trimming took 11 bases from V and 2 from J, leaving 10 bases between them. CDR1 is MNHEY, CDR2 SVGEGT, per germline. CDR3 residues: CAGGTTYEQYF. Here the CDR3 DNA reads TGTGCCGGCGGCACCACCTACGAGCAGTACTTC.

This clonotype was found many times. This rearrangement joins TRBV4-3 to TRBJ2-3; the match to TRBD2 covers 11 bases. Germline trimming cut 3 bases from V and 6 bases from J; bases unmatched to any gene: 8. The CDR3 has 16 amino acids. Germline CDR1 is LGHNA and CDR2 is YSLEER. As DNA, the CDR3 is TGCGCCAGCAGCCACCCGACTAGCGGGGAGTCCGATACGCAGTATTTT. Amino acid sequence: CASSHPTSGESDTQYF.

This clonotype appeared many times. This chain connects TRBV20-1 to TRBJ2-3; weak D call: TRBD2 (5 bases). The CDR3 extends over 15 amino acids. The V and J ends lost 0 bases and 6 bases respectively, with 16 bases between them. CDR1 and CDR2 (germline): DFQATT, SNEGSKA (reference sequence). CDR3: CSAREVGGLWDTQYF. CDR3 nucleotide sequence: TGCAGTGCTAGAGAAGTTGGCGGACTTTGGGATACGCAGTATTTT.

This clonotype showed up many times. The chain employs TRBV24-1 and TRBJ2-1; TRBD1 is a possible D gene (5 bases). Germline assignment: CDR1 KGHDR and CDR2 SFDVKD. CDR3 length: 11 residues. V lost 6 bases to trimming and J lost 9 bases, with 8 bases between them. The DNA of the CDR3 is TGTGCCACCAGTTGGGGCAGTGAGCAGTTCTTC. It specifies CATSWGSEQFF.

As regards this clonotype: This sequence may be a read error, since a much larger clone differs from it by one base. The CDR3 region is CASSTDRRSSYEQYF. CDR3 coding DNA: TGTGCCAGCAGTACGGACAGGCGGAGCTCCTACGAGCAGTACTTC. V usage is TRBV28 and J usage is TRBJ2-7, with TRBD1 identical over 7 bases. The ends lost 5 bases at V and 0 bases at J; junction bases unmatched: 7. The CDR3 consists of 15 residues. The V gene's germline CDR1 is MDHEN and CDR2 SYDVKM. Full variable domain (outside the CDR3, taken from reference TRBV28 and TRBJ2-7): DVKVTQSSRYLVKRTGEKVFLECVQDMDHENMFWYRQDPGLGLRLIYFSYDVKMKEKGDIPEGYSVSREKKERFSLILESASTNQTSMYLCASSTDRRSSYEQYFGPGTRLTVT.

This clonotype was seen ten or more times. The chain uses TRBV5-5 and TRBJ1-5; 7 nucleotides agree with TRBD1. The V and J ends lost 5 bases and 7 bases, in that order; junction bases with no gene match: 9. The CDR3 length is 14 residues. Germline loops: CDR1 SGHKS, CDR2 YYEKEE (reference sequence). Here the CDR3 reads CASRHDRVRQPQHF. In DNA form, the CDR3 reads TGTGCCAGCAGGCATGACAGGGTTCGGCAGCCCCAGCATTTT. The whole variable domain, filled in from reference TRBV5-5 and TRBJ1-5, reads DAGVTQSPTHLIKTRGQQVTLRCSPISGHKSVSWYQQVLGQGPQFIFQYYEKEERGRGNFPDRFSARQFPNYSSELNVNALLLGDSALYLCASRHDRVRQPQHFGDGTRLSIL.

This clonotype was observed a few times. This chain uses TRBV12-3 or TRBV12-4 with TRBJ1-3; D ambiguous. V lost 6 bases to trimming and J lost 5 bases, with 26 bases between them. This CDR3 contains 18 residues. In DNA, the CDR3 is TGTGCCAGCAGGCGGGCTGGGCCCGTAGACTCTTCTCGAAACACCATATATTTT. It yields the protein CASRRAGPVDSSRNTIYF.

The V gene is TRBV6-2 or TRBV6-3, the J gene TRBJ2-7, with D possibly being TRBD2 (5 bases). Germline CDR1 is MNHEY and CDR2 is SVGEGT. The CDR3 is 14 residues long. V dropped 5 bases and J dropped 2 bases, with 13 bases sitting between them. CDR3 nucleotides: TGTGCCAGCAGTAAAGCCGGGATTGCCTACGAGCAGTACTTC. Its translation: CASSKAGIAYEQYF.

As for this clonotype: This may be a read error, as it is one base from a much larger clone. This chain uses TRBV5-1 with TRBJ2-5; possibly TRBD1 for D (7 bases). This CDR3 is built from 15 residues. Germline CDR1 reads SGHRS; CDR2 reads YFSETQ. CDR3 coding DNA: TGCGCCGGCAGCGGCGGGACAGCCTCCTCGGAGACCCAGTACTTC. Its protein is CAGSGGTASSETQYF.

Details on this clonotype: A read error is possible here, since a much larger clone lies one base away. The chain combines TRBV7-9 with TRBJ1-1; D gene unclear. In germline, CDR1 is SEHNR, CDR2 FQNEAQ (reference sequence). The CDR3 is 12 residues long. Here the CDR3 DNA reads TGTGCCTGCAGCTTCACTGGGACTGAAGCTTTCTTT. Protein sequence: CACSFTGTEAFF.

A word on this clonotype: A much larger clone lies a single base off, so this may be a read error. This chain joins TRBV29-1 and TRBJ1-2; 7 bases map to TRBD1. Germline CDR1 SQVTM, CDR2 ANQGSEA. The CDR3 consists of 18 residues. V dropped 4 bases and J dropped 1; count of bases not matched to a gene: 18. Written as DNA, the CDR3 is TGCAGCGTTGGAGTTCCCCCTTCTACAGGGGACCTTAACTATGGCTACACCTTC. Protein product: CSVGVPPSTGDLNYGYTF. The full variable domain, in which reference TRBV29-1 and TRBJ1-2 provide the parts outside the CDR3, is SAVISQKPSRDICQRGTSLTIQCQVDSQVTMMFWYRQQPGQSLTLIATANQGSEATYESGFVIDKFPISRPNLTFSTLTVSNMSPEDSSIYLCSVGVPPSTGDLNYGYTFGSGTRLTVV.

Details on this clonotype: This may come from a read error, since a much larger clone is one base off. This rearrangement joins TRBV4-3 to TRBJ1-1; 11 nucleotides agree with TRBD1. J lost 6 bases, V lost 0 bases, and 6 bases had no gene match. The CDR3 loop spans 16 amino acids. The germline V gene encodes CDR1 LGHNA and CDR2 YSLEER. The CDR3 is CASSQDRTGGLSEAFF. Written as DNA, the CDR3 is TGCGCCAGCAGCCAAGATCGGACAGGGGGCTTATCTGAAGCTTTCTTT.

This clonotype was found many times. The chain is built from TRBV7-2 and TRBJ2-7; 8 nucleotides align to TRBD1. J gave up 2 bases and V 1 base, and 4 bases lay outside the gene matches. Germline V gene data show CDR1 as SGHTA and CDR2 as FQGNSA. The CDR3 sequence is 15 residues long. The CDR3 is CASSLGRTGTYEQYF. The CDR3 region has the DNA TGTGCCAGCAGCTTAGGGAGGACAGGGACCTACGAGCAGTACTTC.

This clonotype appeared many times. The J gene is TRBJ2-7, the V gene TRBV4-2; a possible D gene is TRBD2 (6 bases). The length of the CDR3 is 15 residues. Germline assignment: CDR1 LGHNA and CDR2 YNFKEQ. Trimming pared 1 base from V and 3 bases from J, leaving 13 bases between. CDR3 coding DNA: TGTGCCAGCAGCCAAGTGGTCGGGAGCGGCTACGAGCAGTACTTC. Protein product: CASSQVVGSGYEQYF.

This clonotype was seen ten or more times. The chain carries TRBV27 and TRBJ2-3; TRBD2 aligns across 7 bases. This CDR3 is 16 amino acids long. Germline loops: CDR1 MNHEY, CDR2 SMNVEV (reference sequence). J lost 4 bases, V lost 6 bases, and 13 bases had no gene match. The CDR3 spells CASSLLAPGGSDTQYF. Here the CDR3 DNA reads TGTGCCAGCAGCTTGCTGGCCCCGGGAGGCTCAGATACGCAGTATTTT.

This clonotype was seen ten or more times. The chain links TRBV13 to TRBJ1-5; perhaps TRBD1 as D (5 bases). The ends were cut back, 0 bases at V and 2 bases at J, with 8 bases in the middle. CDR1 and CDR2 from the germline V gene are PRHDT and FYEKMQ (reference sequence). This CDR3 is 15 amino acids long. The CDR3 DNA reads TGTGCCAGCAGCTTAGGCCGCAGGGGCAATCAGCCCCAGCATTTT. It codes for CASSLGRRGNQPQHF.

CDR3 DNA: TGTGCCAGCAATGAATTCAATCAGCCCCAGCATTTT. Encoded protein: CASNEFNQPQHF. V and J are TRBV6-5 and TRBJ1-5; no firm D call. The V end lost 7 bases, the J end lost 3 bases, and 7 bases lay between the germline ends. The CDR3 has 12 residues. CDR1 MNHEY and CDR2 SVGAGI come from the germline V gene.

The chain is built from TRBV7-9 and TRBJ2-7; the D gene is possibly TRBD2 (6 bases). Germline V gives CDR1 SEHNR, CDR2 FQNEAQ (reference sequence). With 5 bases removed from V and 3 bases from J, the gap between germline ends came to 17 bases. CDR3 length: 15 amino acids. CDR3 protein: CASSLSGTVGYEQYF. The CDR3 region has the DNA TGTGCCAGCAGCCTGTCCGGGACTGTGGGCTACGAGCAGTACTTC.

Concerning this clonotype itself: One end of the junction varies from germline; a read error may be responsible. The chain employs TRBV4-1 and TRBJ1-1; D is unresolved. Per the germline V gene, CDR1 is MGHRA and CDR2 is YSYEKL. The CDR3 is 17 residues long. The CDR3 reads CASSQERASQVNTGAFF. DNA of the CDR3: TGCGCCAGCAGCCAAGAACGGGCCAGCCAAGTGAACACTGGAGCTTTCTTT.

This rearrangement joins TRBV6-2 or TRBV6-3 to TRBJ2-3, with a weak D call TRBD1 (5 bases). The V and J ends lost 7 bases and 2 bases respectively, with 19 bases between them. CDR1 MNHEY and CDR2 SVGEGT come from the germline V gene. The CDR3 totals 16 residues. Here the CDR3 reads CASTLWQGSNTDTQYF. The CDR3 coding sequence is TGTGCCAGCACCCTATGGCAGGGTTCAAACACAGATACGCAGTATTTT.